This T cell receptor (beta chain) was identified in a study of blood T cell repertoires in COVID-19. Assay used: immunoSEQ multiplex PCR; TCRdb lists only in-frame clones, some missing. This sample has some 320,000 clones, with just under 90% found just once. The sequenced sample consisted of PBMCs or T cells enriched from blood (not recorded which). The clonotype originates from a woman between 50 and 59 years old who had been exposed to COVID-19.

The CDR3 coding sequence is TGTGCCAGCAGCCAAGACCGGACAGTTAGCTACGAGCAGTACTTC. This sequence encodes CASSQDRTVSYEQYF. The chain recombines TRBV3-1 (or the pseudogene TRBV3-2) with TRBJ2-7; possible D gene TRBD1, 6 bases. Trimming took off 0 bases at V and 3 bases at J, with 12 bases between the two ends. CDR1 is LGHDT and CDR2 is YNNKEL in the germline V gene (reference sequence). The CDR3 sequence is 15 residues long.